This is a list of T cell receptor beta chains from one sample in a study of vaccination effects on CD4 cells after COVID-19. Their specific antigens are unknown. Sequencing was performed with immunoSEQ multiplex PCR; in TCRdb, only in-frame clones are kept and a portion is missing. The sample shows about 24,000 clones, about 70% of them seen only once. The source was CD4+ T cells from PBMCs cultured with HCoV-NL63 spike peptides, collected before COVID-19 vaccination. Receptors originate from a human donor who received a COVID-19 vaccine. CDR3s include the opening cysteine and the closing phenylalanine or tryptophan. Fields, in order: J gene, D gene, V gene, clone size, CDR3 protein, CDR3 DNA. D genes are given only for firm matches. The size entry is marked missing in some rows and otherwise reads once, few, many or a size class.

J: TRBJ2-3
D: NA
V: TRBV11-2
size: NA
CDR3: CASSLNTDTQYF
DNA: TGTGCCAGCAGCTTAAACACAGATACGCAGTATTTT

J: TRBJ2-2
D: TRBD2
V: TRBV25-1
size: NA
CDR3: CASGGGVTGELFF
DNA: TGTGCCAGCGGGGGGGGAGTCACCGGGGAGCTGTTTTTT

J: TRBJ2-1
D: TRBD1
V: TRBV3-1/TRBV3-2
size: NA
CDR3: CASSTIRGPYNEQFF
DNA: TGTGCCAGCAGCACCATTAGGGGGCCTTACAATGAGCAGTTCTTC

J: TRBJ2-7
D: NA
V: TRBV6-5
size: NA
CDR3: CASSYSSSGPYEQYF
DNA: TGTGCCAGCAGTTACTCTTCAAGCGGGCCCTACGAGCAGTACTTC

J: TRBJ2-7
D: NA
V: TRBV5-1
size: NA
CDR3: CASKTGDTYEQYF
DNA: TGCGCCAGCAAAACAGGTGATACCTACGAGCAGTACTTC

J: TRBJ2-3
D: NA
V: TRBV6-5
size: NA
CDR3: CASSRTQGSTDTQYF
DNA: TGTGCCAGCAGTAGAACCCAGGGGAGCACAGATACGCAGTATTTT

J: TRBJ1-2
D: TRBD1
V: TRBV18
size: medium-sized
CDR3: CASSRTPGTGGSSNYGYTF
DNA: TGTGCCAGCTCTAGAACCCCCGGGACAGGGGGCAGCTCTAACTATGGCTACACCTTC

J: TRBJ2-6
D: NA
V: TRBV6-5
size: once
CDR3: CASRRDVRANVLTF
DNA: TGTGCCAGCAGGCGTGATGTTCGGGCCAACGTCCTGACTTTC

J: TRBJ2-5
D: TRBD1
V: TRBV5-1
size: once
CDR3: CASSLESSGGETQYF
DNA: TGCGCCAGCAGCTTGGAGTCTTCAGGGGGAGAGACCCAGTACTTC

J: TRBJ2-1
D: TRBD2
V: TRBV6-5
size: NA
CDR3: CASSDSGTDNEQFF
DNA: TGTGCCAGCAGCGATAGCGGGACCGACAATGAGCAGTTCTTC

J: TRBJ1-4
D: NA
V: TRBV6-1
size: NA
CDR3: CASSEARGGSFGYGKLFF
DNA: TGTGCCAGCAGTGAAGCGCGCGGGGGAAGTTTTGGTTACGGGAAACTGTTTTTT

J: TRBJ2-3
D: NA
V: TRBV11-2
size: NA
CDR3: CASSAVFQGHTQYF
DNA: TGTGCCAGCAGCGCCGTATTCCAGGGACATACGCAGTATTTT

J: TRBJ2-3
D: NA
V: TRBV7-9
size: NA
CDR3: CASSLGMRVRASSTDTQYF
DNA: TGTGCCAGCAGCTTGGGGATGCGGGTCCGAGCCTCTAGCACAGATACGCAGTATTTT

J: TRBJ2-7
D: TRBD2
V: TRBV24-1
size: NA
CDR3: CATSDGGDYEQYF
DNA: TGTGCCACCAGTGATGGGGGGGACTACGAGCAGTACTTC

J: TRBJ1-6
D: TRBD1
V: TRBV7-8
size: NA
CDR3: CASRSDREGSSYNSPLHF
DNA: TGTGCCAGCAGATCAGACAGGGAGGGGAGCTCCTATAATTCACCCCTCCACTTT

J: TRBJ1-4
D: NA
V: TRBV19
size: few
CDR3: CASSPHSATNEKLFF
DNA: TGTGCCAGTAGTCCCCACTCGGCAACTAATGAAAAACTGTTTTTT

J: TRBJ2-7
D: NA
V: TRBV4-1
size: NA
CDR3: CASSMGDTSSYEQYF
DNA: TGCGCCAGCAGCATGGGGGACACGAGCTCCTACGAGCAGTACTTC

J: TRBJ1-2
D: NA
V: TRBV6-5
size: NA
CDR3: CASRIGVSDGYTF
DNA: TGTGCCAGCAGGATCGGGGTATCGGATGGCTACACCTTC

J: TRBJ2-7
D: NA
V: TRBV6-5
size: NA
CDR3: CASSYRQSYEQYF
DNA: TGTGCCAGCAGTTACAGACAGTCCTACGAGCAGTACTTC

J: TRBJ2-7
D: TRBD2
V: TRBV2
size: NA
CDR3: CATTTSGLGEQYF
DNA: TGTGCCACTACCACTAGCGGGTTGGGGGAGCAGTACTTC

J: TRBJ1-2
D: NA
V: TRBV6-1
size: NA
CDR3: CASSEGGNKGGYTF
DNA: TGTGCCAGCAGTGAAGGTGGGAATAAGGGTGGCTACACCTTC

J: TRBJ1-1
D: TRBD1
V: TRBV30
size: NA
CDR3: CAWATGTEAFF
DNA: TGTGCCTGGGCGACAGGGACTGAAGCTTTCTTT

J: TRBJ1-2
D: NA
V: TRBV30
size: NA
CDR3: CAWSVAPRTRDGYTF
DNA: TGTGCCTGGAGTGTAGCCCCCCGGACCCGGGATGGCTACACCTTC

J: TRBJ1-2
D: NA
V: TRBV4-1
size: NA
CDR3: CASSSLRVGYTF
DNA: TGCGCCAGCAGCAGTCTCCGGGTGGGCTACACCTTC

J: TRBJ1-2
D: TRBD1
V: TRBV3-1/TRBV3-2
size: few
CDR3: CASSQDTGQRYGYTF
DNA: TGTGCCAGCAGCCAAGATACGGGACAGCGCTATGGCTACACCTTC

J: TRBJ2-7
D: NA
V: TRBV13
size: NA
CDR3: CASSLFLWGDGSYEQYF
DNA: TGTGCCAGCAGCTTATTCTTATGGGGGGACGGTTCCTACGAGCAGTACTTC

J: TRBJ2-5
D: NA
V: TRBV7-9
size: few
CDR3: CASSLGDMGETQYF
DNA: TGTGCCAGCAGCTTAGGTGACATGGGGGAGACCCAGTACTTC

J: TRBJ1-6
D: TRBD1
V: TRBV7-8
size: NA
CDR3: CASSPMTGDYNSPLHF
DNA: TGTGCCAGCAGCCCGATGACAGGGGACTATAATTCACCCCTCCACTTT

J: TRBJ1-5
D: TRBD1
V: TRBV20-1
size: NA
CDR3: CSASRGGSRNQPQHF
DNA: TGCAGTGCTAGTAGAGGGGGCAGTCGCAATCAGCCCCAGCATTTT

J: TRBJ1-6
D: NA
V: TRBV6-1
size: NA
CDR3: CASSESESSPLHF
DNA: TGTGCCAGCAGTGAATCAGAGAGTTCACCCCTCCACTTT

J: TRBJ2-7
D: TRBD1
V: TRBV12-3/TRBV12-4
size: NA
CDR3: CATGTGQREQYF
DNA: TGTGCCACCGGGACAGGGCAACGAGAGCAGTACTTC

J: TRBJ2-1
D: NA
V: TRBV7-2
size: NA
CDR3: CASSPQSTRGSVQFF
DNA: TGTGCCAGCAGCCCGCAATCTACCCGCGGCTCCGTGCAGTTCTTC

J: TRBJ1-5
D: NA
V: TRBV6-5
size: NA
CDR3: CASRKTGQNQPQHF
DNA: TGTGCCAGCAGGAAAACAGGGCAAAATCAGCCCCAGCATTTT

J: TRBJ2-2
D: NA
V: TRBV18
size: NA
CDR3: CASSPPSGAGELFF
DNA: TGTGCCAGCTCACCCCCGAGCGGAGCCGGGGAGCTGTTTTTT

J: TRBJ2-2
D: TRBD2
V: TRBV7-2
size: NA
CDR3: CASSHRGGLLGELFF
DNA: TGTGCCAGCAGCCACCGGGGGGGACTTCTCGGGGAGCTGTTTTTT

J: TRBJ2-7
D: NA
V: TRBV2
size: few
CDR3: CASSGFGVSSYEQYF
DNA: TGTGCCAGCAGTGGATTCGGGGTCAGCTCCTACGAGCAGTACTTC

J: TRBJ2-2
D: TRBD2
V: TRBV7-9
size: NA
CDR3: CASSYRRTSGMNTGELFF
DNA: TGTGCCAGCAGCTACCGACGGACTAGCGGGATGAACACCGGGGAGCTGTTTTTT

J: TRBJ2-7
D: TRBD1
V: TRBV29-1
size: NA
CDR3: CSVGTGVHEQYF
DNA: TGCAGCGTTGGGACAGGGGTCCACGAGCAGTACTTC

J: TRBJ2-7
D: TRBD2
V: TRBV18
size: NA
CDR3: CASSPILASGYEQYF
DNA: TGTGCCAGCTCACCTATTCTAGCTAGCGGCTACGAGCAGTACTTC

J: TRBJ1-3
D: NA
V: TRBV3-1/TRBV3-2
size: NA
CDR3: CASRRDGGNTIYF
DNA: TGTGCCAGCAGACGGGACGGAGGAAACACCATATATTTT

J: TRBJ1-1
D: NA
V: TRBV3-1/TRBV3-2
size: NA
CDR3: CASSHATEAFF
DNA: TGTGCCAGCAGCCATGCCACTGAAGCTTTCTTT

J: TRBJ2-5
D: TRBD2
V: TRBV5-1
size: NA
CDR3: CASSLAPAGALETQYF
DNA: TGCGCCAGCAGCTTGGCTCCAGCGGGAGCGTTAGAGACCCAGTACTTC

J: TRBJ1-2
D: NA
V: TRBV6-5
size: once
CDR3: CASSYDRSYGYTF
DNA: TGTGCCAGCAGTTACGACAGGAGCTATGGCTACACCTTC

J: TRBJ1-1
D: TRBD1
V: TRBV7-8
size: NA
CDR3: CASSPDRGLLGAEAFF
DNA: TGTGCCAGCAGCCCGGACAGGGGGCTCCTGGGCGCTGAAGCTTTCTTT

J: TRBJ2-7
D: TRBD2
V: TRBV7-2
size: once
CDR3: CASSPNLGLAGYEQYF
DNA: TGTGCCAGCAGCCCAAACCTAGGACTAGCAGGATACGAGCAGTACTTC

J: TRBJ2-5
D: NA
V: TRBV4-1
size: NA
CDR3: CASSQDLGAGEETQYF
DNA: TGCGCCAGCAGCCAAGATCTCGGAGCCGGGGAGGAGACCCAGTACTTC

J: TRBJ1-6
D: TRBD1
V: TRBV11-2
size: few
CDR3: CASSLPRTGHSPLHF
DNA: TGTGCCAGCAGCTTACCCCGGACAGGTCACTCACCCCTCCACTTT

J: TRBJ1-2
D: NA
V: TRBV19
size: few
CDR3: CASSIEGSNYGYTF
DNA: TGTGCCAGTAGTATCGAAGGTTCAAACTATGGCTACACCTTC

J: TRBJ1-1
D: TRBD1
V: TRBV2
size: few
CDR3: CATGQEVMNTEAFF
DNA: TGTGCCACCGGACAGGAAGTTATGAACACTGAAGCTTTCTTT

J: TRBJ1-2
D: NA
V: TRBV3-1/TRBV3-2
size: NA
CDR3: CASSQDPQIPGYTF
DNA: TGTGCCAGCAGCCAAGATCCACAGATTCCTGGCTACACCTTC

J: TRBJ2-7
D: TRBD2
V: TRBV29-1
size: NA
CDR3: CSVGLAGGRYEQYF
DNA: TGCAGCGTTGGTCTAGCGGGAGGACGGTACGAGCAGTACTTC

J: TRBJ2-7
D: NA
V: TRBV18
size: NA
CDR3: CASSPPSSSPEDEQYF
DNA: TGTGCCAGCTCACCACCGTCATCTTCCCCCGAGGACGAGCAGTACTTC

J: TRBJ2-5
D: TRBD2
V: TRBV4-1
size: few
CDR3: CASSHFRWEASGTVEETQYF
DNA: TGCGCCAGCAGCCACTTCCGATGGGAGGCTAGCGGCACTGTTGAAGAGACCCAGTACTTC

J: TRBJ1-5
D: NA
V: TRBV12-2
size: NA
CDR3: CASRLCRTGRGNQPQHF
DNA: TGTGCAAGTCGCTTATGTCGGACAGGTAGAGGAAATCAGCCCCAGCATTTT